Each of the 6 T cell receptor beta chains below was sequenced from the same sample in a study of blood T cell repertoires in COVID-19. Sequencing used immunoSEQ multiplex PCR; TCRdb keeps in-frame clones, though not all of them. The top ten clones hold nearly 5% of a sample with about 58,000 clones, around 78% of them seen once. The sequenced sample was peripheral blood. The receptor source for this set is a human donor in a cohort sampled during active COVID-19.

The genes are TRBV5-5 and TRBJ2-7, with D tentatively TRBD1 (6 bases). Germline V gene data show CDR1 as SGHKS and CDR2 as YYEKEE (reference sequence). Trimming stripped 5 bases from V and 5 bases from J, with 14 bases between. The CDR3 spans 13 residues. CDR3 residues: CASSWATGNEQYF. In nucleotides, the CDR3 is TGTGCCAGCAGTTGGGCTACAGGGAACGAGCAGTACTTC.

The CDR3: CASSYSGASYNEQFF. The DNA of the CDR3 is TGTGCCAGCAGCTATAGCGGAGCATCCTACAATGAGCAGTTCTTC. This chain connects TRBV11-2 to TRBJ2-1, with D possibly being TRBD2 (6 bases). Germline loops: CDR1 SGHAT, CDR2 FQNNGV. This CDR3 comprises 15 residues. Trimming removed 4 bases from V and 1 base from J, with 11 bases in between.

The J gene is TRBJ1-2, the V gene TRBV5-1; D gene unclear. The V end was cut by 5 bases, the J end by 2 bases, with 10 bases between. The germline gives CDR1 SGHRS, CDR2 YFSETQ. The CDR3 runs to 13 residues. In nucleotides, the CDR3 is TGCGCCAGCAGAGCGGACGGGAACTATGGCTACACCTTC. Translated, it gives CASRADGNYGYTF.

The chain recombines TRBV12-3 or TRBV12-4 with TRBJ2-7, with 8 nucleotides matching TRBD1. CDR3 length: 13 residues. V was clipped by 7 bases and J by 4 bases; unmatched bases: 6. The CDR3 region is CASMTGALYEQYF. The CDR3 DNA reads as TGTGCCAGCATGACAGGGGCCTTGTACGAGCAGTACTTC.

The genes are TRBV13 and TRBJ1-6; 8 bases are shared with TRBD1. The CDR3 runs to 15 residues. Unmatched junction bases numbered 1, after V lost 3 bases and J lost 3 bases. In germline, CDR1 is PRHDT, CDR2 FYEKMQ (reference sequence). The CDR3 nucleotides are TGTGCCAGCAGCTTTGGACAGGGCTATAATTCACCCCTCCACTTT. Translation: CASSFGQGYNSPLHF.

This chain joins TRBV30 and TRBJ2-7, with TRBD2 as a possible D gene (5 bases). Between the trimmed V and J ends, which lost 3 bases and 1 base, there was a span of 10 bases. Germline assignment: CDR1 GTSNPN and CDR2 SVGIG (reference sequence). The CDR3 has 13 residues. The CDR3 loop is CAWREAGSYEQYF. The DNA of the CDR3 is TGTGCCTGGAGGGAGGCCGGATCCTACGAGCAGTACTTC.